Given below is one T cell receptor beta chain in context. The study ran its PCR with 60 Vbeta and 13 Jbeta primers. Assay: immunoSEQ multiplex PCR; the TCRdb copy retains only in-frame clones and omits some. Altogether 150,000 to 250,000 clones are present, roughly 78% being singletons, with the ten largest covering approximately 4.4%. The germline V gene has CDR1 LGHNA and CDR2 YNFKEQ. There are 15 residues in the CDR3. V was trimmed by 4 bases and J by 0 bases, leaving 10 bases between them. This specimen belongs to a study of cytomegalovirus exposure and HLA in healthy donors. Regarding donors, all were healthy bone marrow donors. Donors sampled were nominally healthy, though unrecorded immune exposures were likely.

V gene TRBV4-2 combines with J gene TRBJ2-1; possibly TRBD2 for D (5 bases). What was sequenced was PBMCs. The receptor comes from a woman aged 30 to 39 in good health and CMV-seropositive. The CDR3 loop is CASSPERSSYNEQFF. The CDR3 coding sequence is TGTGCCAGCAGCCCGGAGCGGAGCTCCTACAATGAGCAGTTCTTC.